This passage covers 21 T cell receptor beta chains from one sample sequenced in a study of response to subunit inactivated influenza vaccine. A single record per CDR3 protein comes from TCRdb applying MiXCR to the RT-PCR reads. Of about 570,000 distinct CDR3 sequences in the sample, over 9% were seen once. This same sample was also part of a study on T cells expressing NK-cell markers. Turning to that study: For TCR beta, cDNA was produced by 5'RACE template switching with UMIs.

The material was PBMCs from blood, obtained on the day of vaccination. The receptors here all came from a man aged 45 to 65 who received an inactivated influenza vaccine.

At least ten counts were recorded for this clonotype. V is TRBV29-1 and J is TRBJ2-3, with D possibly matching TRBD2 (6 bases). The germline V gene has CDR1 SQVTM and CDR2 ANQGSEA. This CDR3 is 13 amino acids long. The V and J ends lost 4 bases and 0 bases respectively, with 8 bases between them. The chain's CDR3 is CSVAGESTDTQYF. For the CDR3, the DNA is TGCAGCGTTGCGGGGGAAAGCACAGATACGCAGTATTTT.

The sample holds a few counts of this clonotype. The genes are TRBV7-2 and TRBJ2-7; no clear D. The CDR3 is 14 amino acids. Per germline, CDR1 SGHTA and CDR2 FQGNSA. V lost 5 bases to trimming and J lost 4 bases, with 15 bases between them. The chain's CDR3 is CASSADTLWYEQYF. CDR3 nucleotides: TGTGCCAGCAGCGCTGACACTCTGTGGTACGAGCAGTACTTC.

Here the CDR3 DNA reads TGTGCCAGTAGTATGGGGCTAGTGGTCTACAATGAGCAGTTCTTC. It yields the protein CASSMGLVVYNEQFF. This chain joins TRBV19 and TRBJ2-1, with D possibly TRBD1 on 5 matching bases. Germline CDR1 and CDR2: LNHDA and SQIVND (reference sequence). Trimming removed 3 bases from V and 3 bases from J, with 12 bases in between. This CDR3 has 15 amino acids.

This clonotype has only a few counts. The chain uses TRBV27 and TRBJ2-2, with 8 bases fitting TRBD2. V lost 7 bases to trimming and J lost 7 bases; unmatched junction nucleotides: 5. The CDR3 totals 13 residues. Germline V gene lookup returns CDR1 MNHEY and CDR2 SMNVEV (reference sequence). The chain's CDR3 is CASTRSGGGELFF. The CDR3 bases are TGTGCCAGCACCCGGAGCGGGGGCGGGGAGCTGTTTTTT.

At least ten counts were recorded for this clonotype. The V and J genes are TRBV6-5 and TRBJ2-7; unclear D gene. V lost 3 bases, J lost 3 bases, and 12 bases lay in between. This CDR3 is built from 14 residues. The germline CDR1 and CDR2 sequences are MNHEY and SVGAGI. The CDR3 spells CASSYSPDHYEQYF. CDR3 nucleotides: TGTGCCAGCAGTTATTCGCCGGACCACTACGAGCAGTACTTC.

At least ten counts were recorded for this clonotype. The chain links TRBV18 to TRBJ2-7; unclear D gene. Trimming took 3 bases from V and 6 from J, leaving 6 bases between them. CDR3 size: 11 residues. Per germline, CDR1 KGHSH and CDR2 LQKENI. CDR3 in amino acids: CASSPSFEQYF. For the CDR3, the DNA is TGTGCCAGCTCACCCTCATTCGAGCAGTACTTC. The full variable domain, its missing parts supplied by reference TRBV18 and TRBJ2-7, is NAGVMQNPRHLVRRRGQEARLRCSPMKGHSHVYWYRQLPEEGLKFMVYLQKENIIDESGMPKERFSAEFPKEGPSILRIQQVVRGDSAAYFCASSPSFEQYFGPGTRLTVT.

This clonotype turned up a few times. V is TRBV28 and J is TRBJ1-4; D gene unclear. Germline V gene lookup returns CDR1 MDHEN and CDR2 SYDVKM. The CDR3 spans 14 residues. With 6 bases removed from V and 10 bases from J, the gap between germline ends came to 18 bases. CDR3 in amino acids: CASRLTRGPGKLFF. The CDR3 nucleotides are TGTGCCAGCAGACTAACCCGGGGTCCAGGAAAACTGTTTTTT. Combining the CDR3 with reference TRBV28 and TRBJ1-4 gives the whole variable domain DVKVTQSSRYLVKRTGEKVFLECVQDMDHENMFWYRQDPGLGLRLIYFSYDVKMKEKGDIPEGYSVSREKKERFSLILESASTNQTSMYLCASRLTRGPGKLFFGSGTQLSVL.

J is TRBJ2-5 and V is TRBV4-3; D gene unclear. V was trimmed by 0 bases and J by 8 bases, leaving 13 bases between them. The CDR3 has 14 amino acids. The germline CDR1 and CDR2 sequences are LGHNA and YSLEER. CDR3 bases: TGCGCCAGCAGCCAAGATCGCCCCCCTAGTACCCAGTACTTC. Translation: CASSQDRPPSTQYF.

The chain has TRBV28 and TRBJ2-2, with D unclear. The CDR3 length is 15 residues. From germline, CDR1 is MDHEN and CDR2 SYDVKM. V dropped 3 bases and J dropped 1 base, with 9 bases sitting between them. The chain's CDR3 is CASSFEAVNTGELFF. The CDR3 DNA reads TGTGCCAGCAGTTTCGAGGCTGTGAACACCGGGGAGCTGTTTTTT.

The chain links TRBV4-3 to TRBJ2-3, with 10 bases aligning to TRBD1. CDR1 is LGHNA and CDR2 is YSLEER in the germline V gene. The CDR3 has 16 amino acids. V lost 3 bases to trimming and J lost 4 bases; unmatched junction nucleotides: 7. The CDR3 reads CASSQWGDRGSDTQYF. The CDR3 DNA sequence: TGCGCCAGCAGCCAGTGGGGGGACAGGGGATCAGATACGCAGTATTTT.

This clonotype was recorded a few times. The gene calls are TRBV7-2 and TRBJ2-7, with D maybe TRBD1 (6 bases). Trimming stripped 3 bases from V and 2 bases from J, with 14 bases between. This CDR3 has 15 amino acids. The germline CDR1 and CDR2 sequences are SGHTA and FQGNSA. CDR3 in DNA: TGTGCCAGCAGCTTGCCCAGGGGACCCCCCTACGAGCAGTACTTC. Translation gives CASSLPRGPPYEQYF.

This chain connects TRBV15 to TRBJ1-2; TRBD1 is a possible D gene (5 bases). This CDR3 is built from 13 residues. V was clipped by 2 bases and J by 10 bases, with 14 bases between them. Germline V gene data show CDR1 as LNHNV and CDR2 as YYDKDF (reference sequence). CDR3 region: CATSRPLWGAYTF. The CDR3 nucleotides read TGTGCCACCAGCAGACCATTGTGGGGCGCCTACACCTTC.

This clonotype was counted between two and nine times. The CDR3 coding sequence is TGCGCCAGCAGCCGAGGGGCCGGACAGGGGCCCAATCAGCCCCAGCATTTT. Protein sequence: CASSRGAGQGPNQPQHF. The genes are TRBV4-1 and TRBJ1-5; 9 bases align to TRBD1. Germline V lookup: CDR1 MGHRA, CDR2 YSYEKL. With 4 bases clipped from V and 3 bases from J, the junction kept 10 bases outside the gene matches. This CDR3 is built from 17 residues.

This clonotype was picked up many times. This chain links TRBV6-2 or TRBV6-3 with TRBJ2-2, with unresolved D. Germline CDR1 reads MNHEY; CDR2 reads SVGEGT. V shed 6 bases and J shed 3 bases, with 5 bases lying between them. CDR3 size: 12 residues. The DNA for the CDR3 is TGTGCCAGCAGATCCTACACCGGGGAGCTGTTTTTT. Residues: CASRSYTGELFF.

This clonotype was recorded a few times. The junction departs from germline at one end; a sequencing error may be responsible. The chain recombines TRBV29-1 with TRBJ2-4, with a tentative D call TRBD2 (6 bases). There are 13 residues in the CDR3. Germline values: CDR1 SQVTM, CDR2 ANQGSEA. The CDR3 nucleotides are TGCAGCGTTGAAAAGGGGCGGGAAAACACTCAGTACTTC. Amino acid sequence: CSVEKGRENTQYF.

This clonotype was detected many times. The V gene is TRBV5-1, the J gene TRBJ2-7; D gene unclear. CDR3 length equals 11 residues. Germline loops: CDR1 SGHRS, CDR2 YFSETQ. Deletions cut 4 bases from V and 3 bases from J, with 5 bases between. The DNA of the CDR3 is TGCGCCAGCAGCGGAGACTACGAGCAGTACTTC. It is translated as CASSGDYEQYF. Supplemented by reference TRBV5-1 and TRBJ2-7, the full variable domain reads KAGVTQTPRYLIKTRGQQVTLSCSPISGHRSVSWYQQTPGQGLQFLFEYFSETQRNKGNFPGRFSGRQFSNSRSEMNVSTLELGDSALYLCASSGDYEQYFGPGTRLTVT.

The gene calls are TRBV28 and TRBJ2-1, with D hard to call. V was clipped by 3 bases and J by 2 bases, with 11 bases between them. The CDR3 has 15 residues. Germline CDR1 reads MDHEN; CDR2 reads SYDVKM. In DNA form, the CDR3 reads TGTGCCAGCAGTTTGATTTTAAAAACCTACAATGAGCAGTTCTTC. This encodes CASSLILKTYNEQFF.

The CDR3 DNA sequence: TGCGCCAGCAGCCAAGATTACAGGGCATTTGAAAAACTGTTTTTT. Its translation: CASSQDYRAFEKLFF. The J gene is TRBJ1-4, the V gene TRBV4-3; possibly TRBD1 for D (6 bases). Trimming left V 0 bases short and J 7 bases short, with 12 bases between. The CDR3 is 15 amino acids. Germline CDR1 reads LGHNA; CDR2 reads YSLEER.

The rearrangement uses TRBV11-3 and TRBJ2-2; D remains ambiguous. V was cut by 5 bases and J by 2 bases, with 15 bases left in between. The CDR3 covers 16 residues. CDR1 is SGHNT and CDR2 is YENEEA in the germline V gene. Here the CDR3 DNA reads TGTGCCAGCAGCCCGAGGTGGACCCAAAACACCGGGGAGCTGTTTTTT. Encoded protein: CASSPRWTQNTGELFF.

This rearrangement joins TRBV20-1 to TRBJ1-5; D is unresolved. The CDR3 contains 12 residues. Germline CDR1 reads DFQATT; CDR2 reads SNEGSKA (reference sequence). V lost 1 base, J lost 9 bases, and 10 bases lay in between. The CDR3 protein is CSARAVAGPQHF. CDR3 nucleotides: TGCAGTGCTAGAGCAGTAGCGGGGCCCCAGCATTTT.

In its sample, this clonotype was seen a few times. This CDR3 reads CASSYSGRSWEQFF. DNA for the CDR3: TGTGCCAGCAGTTATAGCGGGAGATCTTGGGAGCAGTTCTTC. V usage is TRBV28 and J usage is TRBJ2-1; 9 nucleotides match TRBD2. This CDR3 spans 14 amino acids. The germline V gene has CDR1 MDHEN and CDR2 SYDVKM. Germline trimming cut 4 bases from V and 10 bases from J; bases unmatched to any gene: 8. Full variable domain (outside the CDR3, taken from reference TRBV28 and TRBJ2-1): DVKVTQSSRYLVKRTGEKVFLECVQDMDHENMFWYRQDPGLGLRLIYFSYDVKMKEKGDIPEGYSVSREKKERFSLILESASTNQTSMYLCASSYSGRSWEQFFGPGTRLTVL.